Following are 21 T cell receptor beta chains from one sample sequenced in a study of blood T cell repertoires in COVID-19. Assay used: immunoSEQ multiplex PCR; TCRdb lists only in-frame clones, some missing. The repertoire holds 200,000 to 250,000 clones, approximately 83% seen once, with 1.3% in the top ten. Sequencing used peripheral blood. Receptors originate from a woman younger than 45 with COVID-19, enrolled during active disease.

This rearrangement joins TRBV29-1 to TRBJ1-5; D is undetermined. This CDR3 spans 15 amino acids. Germline loops: CDR1 SQVTM, CDR2 ANQGSEA. V was shortened by 4 bases and J by 0 bases, with 13 bases between the two germline ends. The CDR3 spells CSVGGLSDSNQPQHF. DNA of the CDR3: TGCAGCGTTGGCGGACTCAGCGATAGCAATCAGCCCCAGCATTTT.

The CDR3 DNA reads as TGCGCCAGCAGCCAAGGTGGGGGGGAAGCCTACGAGCAGTACTTC. It translates to CASSQGGGEAYEQYF. The chain couples TRBV4-1 to TRBJ2-7; 7 bases match TRBD2. From germline, CDR1 is MGHRA and CDR2 YSYEKL. With V trimmed by 1 base and J by 2 bases, 5 bases remained unmatched. The CDR3 has 15 amino acids.

This clone was detected a few times. This chain joins TRBV25-1 and TRBJ2-3; 11 nucleotides match TRBD2. J lost 5 bases, V lost 2 bases, and 3 bases had no gene match. The CDR3 consists of 15 residues. The germline V gene encodes CDR1 MGHDK and CDR2 SYGVNS. The DNA for the CDR3 is TGTGCCAGCAGTGAAGTAACTAGCGGGGGAGATACGCAGTATTTT. Amino acids: CASSEVTSGGDTQYF.

The V and J genes are TRBV5-4 and TRBJ1-2; D is possibly TRBD1 (5 bases). The V and J ends lost 4 bases and 3 bases respectively, with 19 bases between them. The CDR3 has 16 amino acids. Germline CDR1 SGHNT, CDR2 YYREEE (reference sequence). The chain's CDR3 is CASSPSSGLSHYGYTF. The CDR3 nucleotides read TGTGCCAGCAGCCCCTCATCGGGACTTAGTCACTATGGCTACACCTTC.

This clone was seen a single time. The rearrangement links TRBV18 to TRBJ1-1; 8 bases line up with TRBD1. In germline, CDR1 is KGHSH, CDR2 LQKENI. The V and J ends lost 5 bases and 2 bases, in that order; junction bases with no gene match: 7. This CDR3 has 15 amino acids. The DNA of the CDR3 is TGTGCCAGCTCAGGTGGACAGGGAGCTAACACTGAAGCTTTCTTT. This codes for CASSGGQGANTEAFF.

V and J are TRBV28 and TRBJ2-7, with TRBD1 as a possible D gene (6 bases). The CDR3 has 13 residues. Germline loops: CDR1 MDHEN, CDR2 SYDVKM. The ends were cut back, 4 bases at V and 2 bases at J, with 9 bases in the middle. CDR3 residues: CASSYRAAYEQYF. The CDR3 bases are TGTGCCAGCAGTTACAGGGCTGCCTACGAGCAGTACTTC.

The CDR3 region is CASSRVREQYF. Written as DNA, the CDR3 is TGTGCCAGCAGCCGGGTGAGGGAGCAGTACTTC. J is TRBJ2-7 and V is TRBV7-2, with no clear D. Deletions cut 5 bases from V and 7 bases from J, with 9 bases between. Germline assignment: CDR1 SGHTA and CDR2 FQGNSA. The CDR3 is made up of 11 amino acids.

This chain connects TRBV5-1 to TRBJ2-3; TRBD2 might be the D (6 bases). Germline V lookup: CDR1 SGHRS, CDR2 YFSETQ. Trimming cost V 4 bases and J 8 bases, with 26 bases left between them. CDR3 size: 17 residues. CDR3 amino acids: CASSPSGLAGIMGTQYF. In DNA, the CDR3 is TGCGCCAGCAGCCCCTCGGGACTCGCGGGGATAATGGGTACGCAGTATTTT.

The J gene is TRBJ2-1, the V gene TRBV27; 7 nucleotides agree with TRBD1. The CDR3 totals 16 residues. J was trimmed by 0 bases and V by 4 bases; bases with no gene match: 6. CDR1 and CDR2 from the germline V gene are MNHEY and SMNVEV (reference sequence). The CDR3, as DNA: TGTGCCAGCAGTTCCCAGGGACAGAACTCCTACAATGAGCAGTTCTTC. Translation gives CASSSQGQNSYNEQFF.

V and J are TRBV6-2 or TRBV6-3 and TRBJ1-2, with 10 bases that match TRBD1. The CDR3 extends over 16 amino acids. The ends lost 6 bases at V and 8 bases at J; junction bases unmatched: 15. The V gene's germline CDR1 is MNHEY and CDR2 SVGEGT. CDR3 sequence reads: CASSTTGTGDSKGYTF. CDR3 nucleotide sequence: TGTGCCAGCAGCACAACCGGGACAGGGGATAGTAAGGGCTACACCTTC.

This clone was recorded once. In DNA, the CDR3 is TGCGCCAGCAGCGACGACAGGGGGCGCCTGGCCGGGGAGCTGTTTTTT. It codes for CASSDDRGRLAGELFF. The rearrangement joins TRBV5-1 to TRBJ2-2; 10 positions match TRBD1. CDR3 size: 16 residues. Germline CDR1 and CDR2: SGHRS and YFSETQ. Unmatched junction bases numbered 9, after V lost 4 bases and J lost 6 bases.

The chain recombines TRBV28 with TRBJ2-7, with 11 bases aligning to TRBD1. From germline, CDR1 is MDHEN and CDR2 SYDVKM. Unmatched junction bases numbered 5, after V lost 6 bases and J lost 7 bases. The CDR3 runs to 13 residues. DNA for the CDR3: TGTGCCAGCAGACGGACAGGGGGCAATGAGCAGTACTTC. This codes for CASRRTGGNEQYF. Full variable domain (missing parts from reference TRBV28 and TRBJ2-7): DVKVTQSSRYLVKRTGEKVFLECVQDMDHENMFWYRQDPGLGLRLIYFSYDVKMKEKGDIPEGYSVSREKKERFSLILESASTNQTSMYLCASRRTGGNEQYFGPGTRLTVT.

The chain has TRBV28 and TRBJ2-7; 9 positions match TRBD1. The CDR3 runs 14 residues. The V gene end was trimmed by 7 bases and the J gene end by 3 bases; junction bases not matched to a gene: 7. Germline V CDR1 and CDR2: MDHEN, SYDVKM. The CDR3 bases are TGTGCCAGCATCCGGACAGGGGCAAGCTACGAGCAGTACTTC. Protein product: CASIRTGASYEQYF.

This chain connects TRBV5-4 to TRBJ2-1, with unresolved D. Germline loops: CDR1 SGHNT, CDR2 YYREEE (reference sequence). The CDR3 has 13 amino acids. The V end was cut by 2 bases, the J end by 9 bases, with 12 bases between. The CDR3 DNA is TGTGCCAGCAGCTTAGACTCCACCAGTGAGCAGTTCTTC. Translating gives CASSLDSTSEQFF.

The chain recombines TRBV7-2 with TRBJ2-7; 9 bases align to TRBD1. After removal of 3 bases from V and 6 bases from J, the junction contained 9 bases not matched to a gene. CDR3 size: 15 residues. Per germline, CDR1 SGHTA and CDR2 FQGNSA. CDR3 bases: TGTGCCAGCAGCTTGGCCGGACAGGGGAGGTTCGAGCAGTACTTC. Its translation is CASSLAGQGRFEQYF.

The chain joins TRBV2 to TRBJ1-6, with 8 bases matching TRBD1. V lost 7 bases, J lost 8 bases, and 10 bases stayed unmatched. This CDR3 has 15 amino acids. CDR1 and CDR2 (germline): SNHLY, FYNNEI. CDR3 residues: CASTRTGLSYSPLHF. The DNA for the CDR3 is TGTGCCAGCACCCGGACAGGGCTAAGTTATTCACCCCTCCACTTT.

V gene TRBV28 combines with J gene TRBJ1-1; 8 positions match TRBD1. J lost 3 bases, V lost 4 bases, and 7 bases had no gene match. The CDR3 contains 15 residues. The germline CDR1 and CDR2 sequences are MDHEN and SYDVKM. The CDR3 DNA is TGTGCCAGCAGTTCAAGGACAGGGCGGGACACTGAAGCTTTCTTT. Its protein is CASSSRTGRDTEAFF. The full variable domain, its missing parts supplied by reference TRBV28 and TRBJ1-1, is DVKVTQSSRYLVKRTGEKVFLECVQDMDHENMFWYRQDPGLGLRLIYFSYDVKMKEKGDIPEGYSVSREKKERFSLILESASTNQTSMYLCASSSRTGRDTEAFFGQGTRLTVV.

The chain uses TRBV3-1 (or the pseudogene TRBV3-2) and TRBJ2-7; TRBD1 aligns across 8 bases. In germline, CDR1 is LGHDT, CDR2 YNNKEL (reference sequence). The CDR3 contains 16 residues. Trimming took 4 bases from V and 4 from J; bases not matched to a gene: 12. The CDR3 DNA is TGTGCCAGCAGCCGCGGACAGGGCAAAGGGCTTTACGAGCAGTACTTC. Its translation is CASSRGQGKGLYEQYF.

The chain joins TRBV6-1 to TRBJ2-5; 12 bases match TRBD2. CDR1 MNHNS and CDR2 SASEGT come from the germline V gene. The CDR3 sequence is 16 residues long. After removal of 4 bases from V and 2 bases from J, the junction contained 5 bases not matched to a gene. The CDR3: CASSAGLAGSQETQYF. The CDR3 DNA reads as TGTGCCAGCAGTGCTGGACTAGCGGGGTCTCAAGAGACCCAGTACTTC.

The chain joins TRBV7-2 to TRBJ1-2; D is ambiguous. V was trimmed by 3 bases and J by 8 bases, leaving 13 bases between them. Germline CDR1 SGHTA, CDR2 FQGNSA. The CDR3 spans 13 residues. The chain's CDR3 is CASSLAGITGYTF. CDR3 DNA sequence: TGTGCCAGCAGCTTGGCCGGGATAACGGGCTACACCTTC.

This clone was counted a few times. The chain employs TRBV7-9 and TRBJ2-3, with 7 bases that match TRBD1. V shed 4 bases and J 2 bases; nucleotides not matched to a gene: 3. Germline loops: CDR1 SEHNR, CDR2 FQNEAQ (reference sequence). The CDR3 is made up of 14 amino acids. The CDR3 spells CASSSGTATDTQYF. The CDR3, as DNA: TGTGCCAGCAGCTCCGGGACAGCCACAGATACGCAGTATTTT.